This T cell receptor beta chain emerged from a study of T cells in localized non-small cell lung cancer. Broader study findings: Longer overall survival was associated with a higher density of T cells in the blood. Adjacent lung held a median around 56 of the top 100 tumor clones.

Germline V gene sequence: CDR1 SNHLY, CDR2 FYNNEI. The CDR3 length is 14 residues. V lost 1 base and J lost 8; bases outside the gene matches: 5. On this clone itself: The antigen remains unidentified.

Profiling relied on immunoSEQ multiplex PCR, and the TCRdb table lists in-frame clones only, not all of them. The sample shows 75,000 to 80,000 clones, 88% of them seen only once. This specimen was peripheral blood, taken before any cancer treatment. This TCR was recovered from a woman aged 35 to 69 with stage I squamous cell lung carcinoma. This chain links TRBV2 with TRBJ1-2; 9 bases match TRBD1. The CDR3 sequence is CASSEVRTGGGYTF. The CDR3 DNA is TGTGCCAGCAGTGAAGTGAGAACAGGGGGCGGCTACACCTTC.